This section outlines one T cell receptor beta chain sequence together with its context. The sample is drawn from a study of blood T cells in healthy people across ages. The authors drew ten milliliters of peripheral blood from each donor. It was with a sample-barcoded 5' primer and a J-beta primer mix that a second PCR of about 6 to 12 cycles was run. Paired-end reads containing CDR3 totaled no fewer than 2.5 million for each sample. TCRdb analysed the 5' RACE reads with MiXCR anew, one entry per CDR3 protein. The table includes about 940,000 distinct CDR3 sequences, around 48% detected once. The sequenced sample consisted of blood. The sequence came from a man aged 25-45 years in good health.

The CDR3 here is CASSEAASSYEQYF. The CDR3 DNA reads TGTGCCAGCAGTGAAGCCGCTAGCTCCTACGAGCAGTACTTC. The genes are TRBV6-1 and TRBJ2-7, with unresolved D. The CDR3 consists of 14 residues. The V and J ends lost 0 bases and 0 bases respectively, with 6 bases between them. Per the germline V gene, CDR1 is MNHNS and CDR2 is SASEGT.